One T cell receptor (beta chain) is described in this entry. Germline CDR1 and CDR2: SGHTA and FQGNSA. The CDR3 extends over 13 amino acids. V lost 7 bases to trimming and J lost 7 bases; unmatched junction nucleotides: 8. MiXCR, applied by TCRdb to the 5' RACE reads, yields one record per CDR3 protein. The sample yields roughly 56,000 distinct CDR3 sequences, more than 25% seen once. Sequencing used tumor-infiltrating naive CD4+ T cells sorted from the breast tumor. The subset was: naive CD4+ T cells, CD4+CD45RA+CD25-. The clonotype originates from a female donor with breast cancer. The gene calls are TRBV7-2 and TRBJ1-2; 8 nucleotides align to TRBD1. CDR3 bases: TGTGCCAGCACTCCAGGGGGCCCGGGTGGCTACACCTTC. Encoded protein: CASTPGGPGGYTF.